The 14 T cell receptor beta chains below all came from one sample that was sequenced in a study of blood T cell repertoires in COVID-19. Some clones are missing from TCRdb's copy, which holds only in-frame ones; the method was immunoSEQ multiplex PCR. The data contain approximately 77,000 clones, 60% to 80% of them singletons. Sequencing used peripheral blood. The receptors originated from a man between 65 and 85 years old with active or convalescent COVID-19.

The V call is TRBV27, the J call TRBJ2-1; possibly TRBD2 for D (5 bases). The CDR3 is made up of 15 amino acids. Trimming removed 5 bases at V and 4 bases at J, with 15 bases between. The germline V gene encodes CDR1 MNHEY and CDR2 SMNVEV (reference sequence). The CDR3 is CASSVSDRGYNEQFF. Written as DNA, the CDR3 is TGTGCCAGCAGTGTTTCGGATCGAGGGTACAATGAGCAGTTCTTC.

V usage is TRBV19 and J usage is TRBJ1-5; no firm D call. Germline V gives CDR1 LNHDA, CDR2 SQIVND (reference sequence). This CDR3 comprises 13 residues. V gave up 7 bases and J gave up 5 bases, with 12 bases separating them. This CDR3 is CASTLAGDQPQHF. CDR3 sequence (DNA): TGTGCCAGTACCCTAGCCGGGGATCAGCCCCAGCATTTT.

The gene calls are TRBV29-1 and TRBJ2-6; TRBD1 agrees at 8 bases. Germline-derived CDR1 and CDR2 are SQVTM and ANQGSEA. This CDR3 contains 16 residues. The ends lost 6 bases at V and 3 bases at J; junction bases unmatched: 10. CDR3 in DNA: TGCAGCGTGGGCGGGGCAGGGGGCGGTGGGGCCAACGTCCTGACTTTC. It encodes CSVGGAGGGGANVLTF.

This sequence joins TRBV30 and TRBJ2-5; 7 bases agree with TRBD2. J gave up 5 bases and V 4 bases, and 7 bases lay outside the gene matches. Germline V gene data show CDR1 as GTSNPN and CDR2 as SVGIG (reference sequence). The CDR3 totals 13 residues. The DNA of the CDR3 is TGTGCCTGGACCGGACTAGGCAGCGAGACCCAGTACTTC. It encodes CAWTGLGSETQYF.

CDR3 nucleotides: TGTGCCAGCAGCTCCCTACTAGCGGGGGCCAATGAGCAGTTCTTC. As protein: CASSSLLAGANEQFF. The gene calls are TRBV7-6 and TRBJ2-1; 11 bases agree with TRBD2. The CDR3 loop spans 15 amino acids. Germline-derived CDR1 and CDR2 are SGHVS and FNYEAQ. V was pared by 4 bases and J by 6 bases, with 5 bases of the junction left unmatched.

The chain joins TRBV7-3 to TRBJ2-5; TRBD2 agrees at 8 bases. This CDR3 contains 15 residues. Trimming removed 2 bases from V and 4 bases from J; junction bases left unmatched: 6. Germline CDR1 and CDR2: SGHTA and FQGTGA. CDR3 nucleotides: TGTGCCAGCAGCTTACGGGGGGGCATTGGAGAGACCCAGTACTTC. Encoded protein: CASSLRGGIGETQYF. Full variable domain (remainder filled in from reference TRBV7-3 and TRBJ2-5): GAGVSQTPSNKVTEKGKYVELRCDPISGHTALYWYRQSLGQGPEFLIYFQGTGAADDSGLPNDRFFAVRPEGSVSTLKIQRTERGDSAVYLCASSLRGGIGETQYFGPGTRLLVL.

The rearrangement uses TRBV10-3 and TRBJ2-6; 11 positions match TRBD1. The germline CDR1 and CDR2 sequences are ENHRY and SYGVKD. With V trimmed by 7 bases and J by 1 base, 6 bases remained unmatched. This CDR3 is built from 17 residues. This CDR3 is CAITPGQGVSGANVLTF. CDR3 nucleotide sequence: TGTGCCATCACCCCGGGACAGGGGGTTTCTGGGGCCAACGTCCTGACTTTC.

This clone was detected only once. DNA of the CDR3: TGTGCCATCAGTGGAAACAGGTACGAGCAGTACTTC. Amino acids: CAISGNRYEQYF. The chain recombines TRBV10-3 with TRBJ2-7; a weak D match, TRBD1 (5 bases). V was pared by 4 bases and J by 4 bases, with 8 bases between. CDR3 length equals 12 residues. The germline gives CDR1 ENHRY, CDR2 SYGVKD.

There are a few counts of this clone. The chain uses TRBV24-1 and TRBJ1-1; maybe TRBD1 (5 bases). This CDR3 region has 13 residues. Germline V gene sequence: CDR1 KGHDR, CDR2 SFDVKD. V lost 4 bases and J lost 6, with 11 bases in between. CDR3 sequence: CATSENRFSEAFF. CDR3 in DNA: TGTGCCACCAGTGAGAACAGGTTCTCTGAAGCTTTCTTT.

The V call is TRBV24-1, the J call TRBJ2-1; TRBD2 aligns across 8 bases. CDR1 is KGHDR and CDR2 is SFDVKD in the germline V gene. CDR3 length: 15 residues. V shed 4 bases and J 6 bases; nucleotides not matched to a gene: 7. In DNA, the CDR3 is TGTGCCACCAGTGAAACTAGCGGCCGAGGCAATGAGCAGTTCTTC. Translation: CATSETSGRGNEQFF.

The rearrangement uses TRBV28 and TRBJ1-6; TRBD1 might be the D (5 bases). Germline V lookup: CDR1 MDHEN, CDR2 SYDVKM. This CDR3 has 13 residues. Trimming left V 5 bases short and J 6 bases short, with 8 bases between. CDR3 sequence: CASSPDSNSPLHF. CDR3 DNA: TGTGCCAGCAGTCCAGACAGTAATTCACCCCTCCACTTT. Filled out from reference TRBV28 and TRBJ1-6, the complete variable domain reads DVKVTQSSRYLVKRTGEKVFLECVQDMDHENMFWYRQDPGLGLRLIYFSYDVKMKEKGDIPEGYSVSREKKERFSLILESASTNQTSMYLCASSPDSNSPLHFGNGTRLTVT.

This clone was counted between two and nine times. This chain uses TRBV14 with TRBJ2-5; maybe TRBD1 (7 bases). The germline V gene has CDR1 SGHDN and CDR2 FVKESK. There are 12 residues in the CDR3. V shed 6 bases and J shed 7 bases, with 12 bases lying between them. The DNA of the CDR3 is TGTGCCAGCAGTCTTCAGGGGGGGACCCAGTACTTC. This encodes CASSLQGGTQYF. The full variable domain, its missing parts supplied by reference TRBV14 and TRBJ2-5, is EAGVTQFPSHSVIEKGQTVTLRCDPISGHDNLYWYRRVMGKEIKFLLHFVKESKQDESGMPNNRFLAERTGGTYSTLKVQPAELEDSGVYFCASSLQGGTQYFGPGTRLLVL.

Here the CDR3 reads CASSLDSMSSYNEQFF. CDR3 coding DNA: TGCGCCAGCAGCTTGGACTCGATGAGCTCCTACAATGAGCAGTTCTTC. The chain joins TRBV5-1 to TRBJ2-1; D is unresolved. Per germline, CDR1 SGHRS and CDR2 YFSETQ. The V end was cut by 0 bases, the J end by 0 bases, with 10 bases between. The length of the CDR3 is 16 residues.

This clone showed up many times. The V gene is TRBV24-1, the J gene TRBJ2-5; D unresolved. The V end lost 1 base, the J end lost 5 bases, and 16 bases lay between the germline ends. The CDR3 extends over 16 amino acids. Germline V gives CDR1 KGHDR, CDR2 SFDVKD. The CDR3, as DNA: TGTGCCACCAGTGATTTATTGTGCTACAGACGGGAGACCCAGTACTTC. Translated: CATSDLLCYRRETQYF.